The text below deals with one TCR beta chain. This sample stems from a study of cytomegalovirus exposure and HLA in healthy donors. V was pared by 4 bases and J by 6 bases, with 3 bases of the junction left unmatched. The CDR3 runs to 13 residues. Germline CDR1 is SGHRS and CDR2 is YFSETQ. Both 60 Vbeta primers and 13 Jbeta primers went into the PCR. TCRdb's copy holds only in-frame clones and misses some; the assay was immunoSEQ multiplex PCR. The data contain around 280,000 clones, 80% to 90% of them singletons. Sequencing input: PBMCs. The rearrangement links TRBV5-1 to TRBJ1-4, with 7 nucleotides matching TRBD1. The receptor was isolated from a woman aged 18-35 years in good health and CMV-seronegative. The CDR3 DNA follows: TGCGCCAGCAGCATGGGGACAGATGAAAAACTGTTTTTT. Protein sequence: CASSMGTDEKLFF.